This T cell receptor (beta chain) was observed in a study of identical twins. The junction had 11 bases not matched to a gene; V was cut back by 5 bases and J by 3 bases. Germline lookup yields CDR1 SGHAT and CDR2 FQNNGV. CDR3 length: 16 amino acids. One entry per CDR3 protein results from TCRdb running MiXCR on the 5' RACE reads. The sample shows 700,000 or so distinct CDR3 sequences, less than 25% of them seen only once. This same sample was also taken into another study, of T cells expressing NK-cell markers.

This TCR derives from a woman aged 18-29 years in good health. Sequenced sample: PBMCs. V gene TRBV11-2 combines with J gene TRBJ2-3; the match to TRBD2 covers 7 bases. CDR3 in amino acids: CASSPNRAGRTDTQYF. In DNA form, the CDR3 reads TGTGCCAGCAGCCCGAATAGAGCGGGGAGAACAGATACGCAGTATTTT. The full variable domain, rest sourced from reference TRBV11-2 and TRBJ2-3, is EAGVAQSPRYKIIEKRQSVAFWCNPISGHATLYWYQQILGQGPKLLIQFQNNGVVDDSQLPKDRFSAERLKGVDSTLKIQPAKLEDSAVYLCASSPNRAGRTDTQYFGPGTRLTVL.